One T cell receptor (beta chain) is described in this entry. The target of this receptor is not known. Base qualities are missing; no much larger clone stands one base away. From V the trimming removes 6 bases and from J it removes 0 bases, while the gene matches leave 8 bases of the junction unaccounted for. The CDR3 covers 15 residues, taking in both the cysteine and the phenylalanine. Only CDR3 DNA remains: 45 bases, in frame from the first base. The germline V gene (reference sequence) provides CDR1 MNHEY and CDR2 SMNVEV. The time point label, read with the paper, signifies: about 28 days (+/-7) after the second vaccine dose. AZD1222 recipients given second doses at about 4 weeks or at about 12 weeks were pooled, since spike-specific TCR depth and breadth were not found to differ between the two schedules. Vaccinee samples came from UK trials COV001 and COV002, including a single-blind randomized controlled phase 2/3 trial of AZD1222 (ChAdOx1 nCoV-19) in healthy adults. For TCRbeta chain sequencing, PBMC samples were collected from trial participants at day 0 and at day 28 after the second dose.

The data originate from a study of T cell responses to AZD1222 COVID-19 vaccine (dated by TCRdb to 2020 to 2023). Study-level background: TCR sequencing covered more than 230 trial participants: roughly 200 given two doses of AZD1222 and 26 given two doses of MenACWY control vaccine. Trial participants were enrolled into age subgroups of 18-55, 56-69 and 70-plus years, which contained around 140, 26 and 57 TCR-sequenced participants, respectively. Results the study describes overall, beyond this receptor: Spike-specific TCR breadth and depth rose significantly after two AZD1222 doses compared with day 0 and with MenACWY recipients. Conclusions about previously exposed vaccinees were limited because only a handful of AZD1222 recipients were SARS-CoV-2 seropositive at baseline. The 56-69-year group was small, and its depth increase did not reach significance, likely because of low power. Most participants were white British and females outnumbered males, and the authors suggested that clonal diversity may have been underestimated. Epitopes outside the regions mutated in the B.1.351 and B.1.1.7 variants were reportedly recognized by nearly half of the unique spike-specific TCRs. Vaccine-associated CD4 TCRs spanned the whole spike protein, with dominant responses in regions 160-218 and 743-854. Because no day 14 peak-response samples were available, repertoires were characterized only after the peak T cell response.

The CDR3 regions of human TCRbeta chains were analyzed by immunosequencing. The authors' pipeline ran thus. Repertoire TCRs were checked for matches against a reference library of SARS-CoV-2-specific TCRs that had been generated using the MIRA antigen-specificity platform. Breadth was defined as the fraction of unique TCRs that were SARS-CoV-2-associated, and depth was defined as the fraction of total T cells that were SARS-CoV-2-associated. Using the MIRA data, each spike-specific TCR was mapped to the spike region that the TCR reacts to and placed in a CD4 or CD8 class. Log10-transformed breadth and depth values were compared by one-way ANOVA with Sidak's multiple comparisons tests. This immuneACCESS table, as held by TCRdb, lists in-frame sequences with V and J called but not all clones. Of the missing ones, under half trace to an unresolved V gene in checked studies; the others have no known cause. V, J and clone size are those of that table, while D and trimming were read from the DNA. The sample table shows some 24,000 clones, and about 86% are seen once. About 8% of the sample goes to the ten largest clones.

The specimen was peripheral blood, collected 28 days after the second AZD1222 dose. The receptor chain draws on TRBV27 and TRBJ2-7; 7 middle bases align to TRBD1. The clonotype originates from an adult who received the AZD1222 COVID-19 vaccine. The nucleotide sequence reads as follows: TGTGCCAGCAGCCAAACCGGGACAGACTCCTACGAGCAGTACTTC. Translation gives CASSQTGTDSYEQYF.